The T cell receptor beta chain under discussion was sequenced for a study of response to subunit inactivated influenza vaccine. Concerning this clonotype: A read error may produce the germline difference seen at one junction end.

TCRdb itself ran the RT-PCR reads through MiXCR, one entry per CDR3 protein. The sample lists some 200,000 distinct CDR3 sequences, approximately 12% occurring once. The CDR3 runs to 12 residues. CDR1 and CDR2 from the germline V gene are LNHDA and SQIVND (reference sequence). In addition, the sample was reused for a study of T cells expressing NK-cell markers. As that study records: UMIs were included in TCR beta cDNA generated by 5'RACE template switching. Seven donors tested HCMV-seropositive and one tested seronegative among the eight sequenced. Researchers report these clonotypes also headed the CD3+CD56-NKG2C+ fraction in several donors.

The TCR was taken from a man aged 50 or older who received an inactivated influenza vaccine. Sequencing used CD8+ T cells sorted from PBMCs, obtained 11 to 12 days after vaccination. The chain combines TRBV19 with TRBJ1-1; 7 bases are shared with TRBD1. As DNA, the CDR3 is TGTGCCAGTAGTATCGGACAGGCTGAAGCGTTCTTT. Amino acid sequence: CASSIGQAEAFF.